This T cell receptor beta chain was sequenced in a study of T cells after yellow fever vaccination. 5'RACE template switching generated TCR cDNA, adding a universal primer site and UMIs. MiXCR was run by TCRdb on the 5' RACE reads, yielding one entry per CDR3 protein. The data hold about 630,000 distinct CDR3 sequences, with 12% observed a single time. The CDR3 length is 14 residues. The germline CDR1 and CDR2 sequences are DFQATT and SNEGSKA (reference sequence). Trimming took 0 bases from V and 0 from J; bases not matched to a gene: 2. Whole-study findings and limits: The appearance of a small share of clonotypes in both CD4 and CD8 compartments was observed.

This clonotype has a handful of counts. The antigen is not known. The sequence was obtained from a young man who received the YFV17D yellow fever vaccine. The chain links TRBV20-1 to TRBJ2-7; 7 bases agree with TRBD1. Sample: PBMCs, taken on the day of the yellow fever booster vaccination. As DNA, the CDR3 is TGCAGTGCTAGAGAGAGGGACAGCTCCTACGAGCAGTACTTC. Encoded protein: CSARERDSSYEQYF.